This T cell receptor beta chain is drawn from a study of siplizumab effects on memory and regulatory T cells. The study, taken as a whole, reports: There appeared to be greater diversity in naive T cells than in memory cells, and naive T cells seemed major contributors to the alloresponse. Proliferating Tregs taken from siplizumab cultures were not shown to have a confirmed suppressive function. A naive or memory phenotype could not be assigned to roughly 80-97% of the proliferating CD4+ or CD8+ clones.

The count of this clone is one. The target antigen is unknown. Clones were read by immunoSEQ multiplex PCR, and TCRdb kept only the in-frame ones, dropping some. The repertoire consists of some 110,000 clones, with about 93% occurring once and the leading ten covering approximately 0.3%. The CDR3 is 13 residues long. Germline assignment: CDR1 MNHNY and CDR2 SVGAGI (reference sequence). J gave up 9 bases and V 8 bases, and 10 bases lay outside the gene matches. This receptor was identified in a human donor in good health. Input material: CD4+ T cells sorted from blood. V gene TRBV6-6 combines with J gene TRBJ2-1; 7 bases line up with TRBD2. CDR3 nucleotide sequence: TGTGCCAGCCGATTGCGGGAGATGGGTGAGCAGTTCTTC. Translation: CASRLREMGEQFF.